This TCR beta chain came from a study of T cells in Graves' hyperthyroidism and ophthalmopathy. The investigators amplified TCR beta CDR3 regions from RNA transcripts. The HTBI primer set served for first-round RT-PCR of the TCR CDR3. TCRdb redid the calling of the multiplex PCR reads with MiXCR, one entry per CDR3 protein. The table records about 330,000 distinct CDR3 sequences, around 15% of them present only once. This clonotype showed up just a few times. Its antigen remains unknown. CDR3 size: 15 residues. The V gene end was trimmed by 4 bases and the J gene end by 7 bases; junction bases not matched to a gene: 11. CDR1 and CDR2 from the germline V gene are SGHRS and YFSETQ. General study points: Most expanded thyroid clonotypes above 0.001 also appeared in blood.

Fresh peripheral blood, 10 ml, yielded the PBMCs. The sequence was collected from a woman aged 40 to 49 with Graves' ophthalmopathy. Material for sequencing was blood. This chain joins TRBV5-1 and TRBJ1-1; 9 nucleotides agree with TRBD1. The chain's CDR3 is CASSDMGQGIGEAFF. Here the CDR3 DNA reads TGCGCCAGCAGCGACATGGGACAGGGAATCGGTGAAGCTTTCTTT.